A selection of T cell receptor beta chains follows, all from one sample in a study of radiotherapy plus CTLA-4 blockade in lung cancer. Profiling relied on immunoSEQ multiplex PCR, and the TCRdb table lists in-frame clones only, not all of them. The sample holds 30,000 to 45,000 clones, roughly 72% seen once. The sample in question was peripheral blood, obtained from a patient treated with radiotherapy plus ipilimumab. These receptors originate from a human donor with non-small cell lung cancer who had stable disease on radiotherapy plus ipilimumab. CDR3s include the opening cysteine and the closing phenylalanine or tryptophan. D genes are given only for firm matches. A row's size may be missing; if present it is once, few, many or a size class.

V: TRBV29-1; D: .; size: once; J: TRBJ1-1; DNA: TGCAGCGTTGATCCCGGGAGGCCTGAAGCTTTCTTT; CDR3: CSVDPGRPEAFF
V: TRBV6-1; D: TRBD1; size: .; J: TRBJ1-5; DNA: TGTGCCAGCAGGGCCGGGACAGGGGGTCAGCCCCAGCATTTT; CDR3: CASRAGTGGQPQHF
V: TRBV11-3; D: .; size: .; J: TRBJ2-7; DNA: TGTGCCAGCAGCTTAGGTGGGAGCTCCTACGAGCAGTACTTC; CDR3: CASSLGGSSYEQYF
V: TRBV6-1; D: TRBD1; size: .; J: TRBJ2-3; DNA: TGTGCCAGCAGTGAAGCCTGGGACAGGGGGCCAAAGTTTGGGCAGTATTTT; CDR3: CASSEAWDRGPKFGQYF
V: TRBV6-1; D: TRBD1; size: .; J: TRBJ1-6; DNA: TGTGCCAGCAGTGAATGGGGCAGGGGGACGCTACCCCTCCACTTT; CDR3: CASSEWGRGTLPLHF
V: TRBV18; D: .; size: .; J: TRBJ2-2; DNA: TGTGCCAGCTCACCACCGAGCAGGGGTAACGGGGAGCTGTTTTTT; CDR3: CASSPPSRGNGELFF
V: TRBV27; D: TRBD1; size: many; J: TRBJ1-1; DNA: TGTGCCAGCAGTTTGGACAGGGGGCAAACTGAAGCTTTCTTT; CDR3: CASSLDRGQTEAFF
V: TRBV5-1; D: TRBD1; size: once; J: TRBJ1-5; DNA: TGCGCCAGCAGCCTGAAACCGGGACAGGATAATCAGCCCCAGCATTTT; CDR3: CASSLKPGQDNQPQHF
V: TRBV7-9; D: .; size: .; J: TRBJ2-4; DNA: TGTGCCAGCAGCTTAGTCCGGGGAGCCAAAAACATTCAGTACTTC; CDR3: CASSLVRGAKNIQYF
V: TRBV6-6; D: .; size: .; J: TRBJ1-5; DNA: TGTGCCAGCAGTTACGGGCAGGGTGGGAACAATCAGCCCCAGCATTTT; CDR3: CASSYGQGGNNQPQHF
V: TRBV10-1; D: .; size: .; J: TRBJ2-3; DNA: TGCGCCAGCAGTGAGCGCGCTCTGGGGGCCGGGACGCAGTATTTT; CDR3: CASSERALGAGTQYF
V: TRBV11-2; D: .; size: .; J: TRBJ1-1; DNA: TGTGCCAGCAGTTCCGGACTTAGCACTGAAGCTTTCTTT; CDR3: CASSSGLSTEAFF
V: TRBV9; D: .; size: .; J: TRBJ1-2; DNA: TGTGCCAGCAGCAAGGGGCATCCCGACCTAGACGTCTATGGCTACACCTTC; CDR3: CASSKGHPDLDVYGYTF
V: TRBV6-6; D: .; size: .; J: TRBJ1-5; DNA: TGTGCCAGCAGTTACACGGACAGTTCTCAGCCCCAGCATTTT; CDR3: CASSYTDSSQPQHF
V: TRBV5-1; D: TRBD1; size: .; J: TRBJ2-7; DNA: TGCGCCAGCACAGTAACAGGGGGGTCCTACGAGCAGTACTTC; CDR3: CASTVTGGSYEQYF
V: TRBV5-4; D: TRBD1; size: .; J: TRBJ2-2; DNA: TGTGCCACTCGGATACCGGGACAGGCGAACACCGGGGAGCTGTTTTTT; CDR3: CATRIPGQANTGELFF
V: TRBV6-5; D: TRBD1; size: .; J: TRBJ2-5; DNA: TGTGCCAGCAGTTACGGGGACAGAGTAAAAGAGACCCAGTACTTC; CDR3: CASSYGDRVKETQYF
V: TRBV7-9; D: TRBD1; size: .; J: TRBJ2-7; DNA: TGTGCCAGCAGCCTCACAGGGGTCGGCGAGCAGTACTTC; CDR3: CASSLTGVGEQYF
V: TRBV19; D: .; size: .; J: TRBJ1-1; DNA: TGTGCCAGTAGTATCCTGGCCATCAGGGGTGGTGTTCTTCGAGCTTTCTTT; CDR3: CASSILAIRGGVLRAFF
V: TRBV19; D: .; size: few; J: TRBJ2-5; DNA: TGTGCCAGTAGTAACTCACAGGGATACCAAGAGACCCAGTACTTC; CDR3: CASSNSQGYQETQYF
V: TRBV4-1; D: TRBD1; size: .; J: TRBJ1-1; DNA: TGCGCCAGCAGATACAGGACAGGTTTCCCTGAAGCTTTCTTT; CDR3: CASRYRTGFPEAFF
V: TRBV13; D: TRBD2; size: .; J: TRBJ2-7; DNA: TGTGCCAGCAGCTTTTGGCGGGGGACTACCTACGAGCAGTACTTC; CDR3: CASSFWRGTTYEQYF
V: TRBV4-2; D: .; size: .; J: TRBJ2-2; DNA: TGTGCCAGCAGCCAAACGTACATGGCCGGGGAGCTGTTTTTT; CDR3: CASSQTYMAGELFF